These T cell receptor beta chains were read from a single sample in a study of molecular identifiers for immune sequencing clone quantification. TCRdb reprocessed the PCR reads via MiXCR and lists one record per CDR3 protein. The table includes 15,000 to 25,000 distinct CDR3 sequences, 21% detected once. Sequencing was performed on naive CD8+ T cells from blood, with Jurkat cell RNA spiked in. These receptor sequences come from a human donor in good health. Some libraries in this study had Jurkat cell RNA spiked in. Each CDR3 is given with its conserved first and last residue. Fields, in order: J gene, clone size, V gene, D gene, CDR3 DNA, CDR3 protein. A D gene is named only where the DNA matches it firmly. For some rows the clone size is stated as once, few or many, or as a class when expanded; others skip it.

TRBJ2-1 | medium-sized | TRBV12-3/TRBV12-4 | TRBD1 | TGTGCCAGCCGCCCCCCCGGACAGGGGGATCTCAATGAGCAGTTCTTC | CASRPPGQGDLNEQFF
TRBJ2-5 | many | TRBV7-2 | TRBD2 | TGTGCCAGCAGCTACCCGGCTAGCGGGAGAGGAGACCGGGAGACCCAGTACTTC | CASSYPASGRGDRETQYF
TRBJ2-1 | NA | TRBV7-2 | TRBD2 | TGTGCCAGCAGCCTCACTAGCGGGAAATACAATGAGCAGTTCTTC | CASSLTSGKYNEQFF
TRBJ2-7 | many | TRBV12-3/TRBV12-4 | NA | TGTGCCAGCAGTCTAGGGAGGTACGAGCAGTACTTC | CASSLGRYEQYF
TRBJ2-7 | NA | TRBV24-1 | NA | TGTGCCACCAGTGAGTCGGGGTTCATCTACGAGCAGTACTTC | CATSESGFIYEQYF
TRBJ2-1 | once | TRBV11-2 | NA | TGTGCCAGCAGCTTAGGATCCTTTGGGGGAAGTGAGCAGTTCTTC | CASSLGSFGGSEQFF
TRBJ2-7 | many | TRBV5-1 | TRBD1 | TGCGCCAGCAGCTTGGCCGGGACAGGGTTCTCCGAGCAGTACTTC | CASSLAGTGFSEQYF
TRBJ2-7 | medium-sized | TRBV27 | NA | TGTGCCAGCAGTTTTTACCGAACCTACGAGCAGTACTTC | CASSFYRTYEQYF
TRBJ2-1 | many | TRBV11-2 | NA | TGTGCCAGCAGCTTAGGCTATACGGGGTCCTACAATGAGCAGTTCTTC | CASSLGYTGSYNEQFF
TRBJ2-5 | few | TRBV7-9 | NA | TGTGCCAGCATACACGCGAGGGGGTACCAAGAGACCCAGTACTTC | CASIHARGYQETQYF
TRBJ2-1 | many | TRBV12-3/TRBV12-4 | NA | TGTGCCAGCAGGCCAGATAGCGGAAGAGTTTTTAATGAGCAGTTCTTC | CASRPDSGRVFNEQFF
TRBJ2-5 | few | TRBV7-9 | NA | TGTGCCAGCAGCTTACCGGCGACGGAGACCCAGTACTTC | CASSLPATETQYF
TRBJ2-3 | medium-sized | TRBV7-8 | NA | TGTGCCAGCACCTTCCCCTGGGGAGATACGCAGTATTTT | CASTFPWGDTQYF
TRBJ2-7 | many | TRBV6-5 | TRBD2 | TGTGCCAGCAGTCCCCAGACTAGCGTGTTCTCCTACGAGCAGTACTTC | CASSPQTSVFSYEQYF
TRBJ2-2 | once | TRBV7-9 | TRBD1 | TGTGCCAGCAGGCAACAGGGGGCGACGACCGGGGAGCTGTTTTTT | CASRQQGATTGELFF
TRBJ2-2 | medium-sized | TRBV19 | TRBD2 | TGTGCCAGTAGTATAGAAGGGCTAGCGGGAGTCTTGACCGGGGAGCTGTTTTTT | CASSIEGLAGVLTGELFF
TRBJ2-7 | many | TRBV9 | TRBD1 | TGTGCCAGCAGCGGTTACAGGGGAAGTAATATTTACGAGCAGTACTTC | CASSGYRGSNIYEQYF
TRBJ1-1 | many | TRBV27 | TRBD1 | TGTGCCAGCAGGACAGGGGGCTTCACTGAAGCTTTCTTT | CASRTGGFTEAFF